This T cell receptor beta chain derives from a study of blood T cell repertoires in COVID-19. Study at large: Collection of acute and convalescent COVID-19 samples took place in the United States, Italy and Spain. Sources were T cells, B-cell-depleted T cells, or PBMCs; the material itself was cDNA or gDNA.

Regarding this clone: Different DNA sequences within this sample yield the same CDR3.

Using immunoSEQ multiplex PCR, the repertoire was profiled, and TCRdb retains in-frame clones only, with some absent. The table records 190,000 or so clones, roughly 88% of them present only once. CDR1 is MNHEY, CDR2 SVGAGI, per germline. CDR3 length equals 13 residues. Trimming removed 3 bases from V and 2 bases from J, with 7 bases in between. Sequencing used peripheral blood. This rearrangement joins TRBV6-5 to TRBJ1-1, with D possibly being TRBD1 (5 bases). This sequence was found in a woman aged 25 to 39 with acute or convalescent COVID-19. The CDR3 DNA sequence: TGTGCCAGCAGTTATCAGGGAAACACTGAAGCTTTCTTT. Translating gives CASSYQGNTEAFF.